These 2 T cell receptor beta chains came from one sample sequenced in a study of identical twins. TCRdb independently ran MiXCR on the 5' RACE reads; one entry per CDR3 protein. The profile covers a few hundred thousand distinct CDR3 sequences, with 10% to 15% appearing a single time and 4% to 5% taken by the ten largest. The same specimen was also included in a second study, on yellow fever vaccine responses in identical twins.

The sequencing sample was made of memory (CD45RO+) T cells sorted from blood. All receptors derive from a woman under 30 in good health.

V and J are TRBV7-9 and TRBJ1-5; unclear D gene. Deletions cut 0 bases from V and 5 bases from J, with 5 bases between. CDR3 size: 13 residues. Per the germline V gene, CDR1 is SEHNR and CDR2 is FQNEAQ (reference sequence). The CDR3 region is CASSLAGYQPQHF. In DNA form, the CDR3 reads TGTGCCAGCAGCTTAGCAGGGTATCAGCCCCAGCATTTT.

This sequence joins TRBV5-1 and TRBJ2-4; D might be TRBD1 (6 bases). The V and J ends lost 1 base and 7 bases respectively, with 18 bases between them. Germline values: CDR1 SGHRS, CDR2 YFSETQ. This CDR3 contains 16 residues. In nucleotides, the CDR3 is TGCGCCAGCAGCTTGACCACGGGACATGCTCTTAACATTCAGTACTTC. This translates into CASSLTTGHALNIQYF.